The 25 T cell receptor beta chains given below trace back to one sample, sequenced in a study of T cells after posttransplantation cyclophosphamide (dated by TCRdb to the mid-2010s). In the paper's terms, the treatment or condition label means: high-dose cyclophosphamide on days +3 and +4 as single-agent GVHD prophylaxis. Patients in the PTCy group got busulfan and fludarabine conditioning, a marrow graft from a related or unrelated donor, and cyclophosphamide on days +3 and +4. Libraries were made using the immunoSEQ multiplex PCR assay. Imported from immuneACCESS, the table was reduced by TCRdb to in-frame sequences with V and J called. These copies leave out some clones; in studies compared against another copy, an unresolved V gene accounts for under half, and the cause of the remainder is not known. Across this sample, about 2,800 clones were tabulated and none appeared just once. The ten largest clones represent about 16% of the sample.

Sequencing used PBMCs, obtained 30 days after allogeneic stem cell transplant with posttransplant cyclophosphamide. All receptors come from a female patient in her 60s who received an allogeneic stem cell transplant from an unrelated donor, was CMV-positive, and had acute GVHD only. Some T cells may be donor cells from the graft after a transplant.

This clone was seen repeatedly, ten times or more. V gene TRBV2 combines with J gene TRBJ2-2; possibly TRBD1 for D (5 bases). Trimming stripped 1 base from V and 3 bases from J, with 9 bases between. The CDR3 runs to 15 residues. Per germline, CDR1 SNHLY and CDR2 FYNNEI. The CDR3 sequence: CASSEDLTDTGELFF. CDR3 DNA sequence: TGTGCCAGCAGTGAAGATTTGACAGACACCGGGGAGCTGTTTTTT.

Many counts were recorded for this clone. The chain is built from TRBV6-1 and TRBJ2-7; no firm D call. This CDR3 is 15 amino acids long. Trimming stripped 4 bases from V and 0 bases from J, with 13 bases between. Germline-derived CDR1 and CDR2 are MNHNS and SASEGT. CDR3 DNA sequence: TGTGCCAGCAGTGGGCGACACCAGCTCTCCTACGAGCAGTACTTC. It yields the protein CASSGRHQLSYEQYF.

This clone was observed at least ten times. Here the CDR3 reads CASSLGGSSYNEQFF. As DNA, the CDR3 is TGTGCCAGCAGTTTAGGGGGCAGTTCCTACAATGAGCAGTTCTTC. This chain connects TRBV12-3 or TRBV12-4 to TRBJ2-1, with D possibly matching TRBD1 (5 bases). Trimming took off 1 base at V and 1 base at J, with 8 bases between the two ends. The CDR3 totals 15 residues.

By frequency in the sample, this clone is large. The chain joins TRBV24-1 to TRBJ2-5, with D possibly TRBD1 on 6 matching bases. Germline loops: CDR1 KGHDR, CDR2 SFDVKD. The CDR3 has 15 amino acids. The V end was cut by 7 bases, the J end by 5 bases, with 19 bases between. CDR3 in DNA: TGTGCCACCAGCCCCCGGGCAGGGGAAGGGGAGACCCAGTACTTC. Residues: CATSPRAGEGETQYF.

Sample share makes this clone large. The chain has TRBV6-1 and TRBJ2-3; D is unresolved. V shed 1 base and J shed 0 bases, with 8 bases lying between them. This CDR3 region has 15 residues. CDR1 is MNHNS, CDR2 SASEGT, per germline. The CDR3 loop is CASSEDPISTDTQYF. CDR3 in DNA: TGTGCCAGCAGTGAAGACCCTATTAGCACAGATACGCAGTATTTT.

This clone has ten or more counts. The rearrangement uses TRBV30 and TRBJ2-1; D is perhaps TRBD1 (5 bases). The V gene lost 3 bases and the J gene lost 4 bases, with 13 bases spanning the gap. The length of the CDR3 is 14 residues. Germline CDR1 reads GTSNPN; CDR2 reads SVGIG (reference sequence). The CDR3 DNA reads as TGTGCCTGGAGGCCCTCAGGGCTTTACAATGAGCAGTTCTTC. Its protein is CAWRPSGLYNEQFF.

This clone was seen many times. This chain links TRBV7-2 with TRBJ1-1; TRBD1 matches at 8 bases. V dropped 5 bases and J dropped 8; count of bases not matched to a gene: 7. CDR3 length: 13 residues. The germline CDR1 and CDR2 sequences are SGHTA and FQGNSA. The CDR3 region has the DNA TGTGCCAGCAGCCCCGGACAGGGACAAGAAGCTTTCTTT. Translating gives CASSPGQGQEAFF.

This clone was seen at least ten times. This rearrangement joins TRBV29-1 to TRBJ2-7, with 8 bases lining up with TRBD1. J lost 2 bases, V lost 7 bases, and 7 bases had no gene match. The length of the CDR3 is 13 residues. Germline CDR1 reads SQVTM; CDR2 reads ANQGSEA. The CDR3: CSAEGTGPYEQYF. The DNA of the CDR3 is TGCAGCGCCGAGGGGACAGGACCCTACGAGCAGTACTTC.

There are many counts of this clone. This chain uses TRBV19 with TRBJ2-7, with D possibly being TRBD1 (6 bases). The CDR3 spans 14 residues. The V end lost 10 bases, the J end lost 0 bases, and 16 bases lay between the germline ends. Germline values: CDR1 LNHDA, CDR2 SQIVND (reference sequence). CDR3 sequence: CATKGYRDSYEQYF. For the CDR3, the DNA is TGTGCCACCAAAGGGTACAGGGACTCCTACGAGCAGTACTTC.

This clone appeared many times. The chain carries TRBV12-3 or TRBV12-4 and TRBJ2-7; 8 positions match TRBD1. The ends lost 3 bases at V and 0 bases at J; junction bases unmatched: 4. This CDR3 is 15 amino acids long. The DNA of the CDR3 is TGTGCCAGCAGTTTCCGGACAGGGACCTCCTACGAGCAGTACTTC. Amino acids: CASSFRTGTSYEQYF.

This clone was found many times. The V gene is TRBV7-2, the J gene TRBJ1-1; unclear D gene. The CDR3 covers 15 residues. Trimming took 1 base from V and 0 from J, leaving 9 bases between them. Germline values: CDR1 SGHTA, CDR2 FQGNSA. In DNA, the CDR3 is TGTGCCAGCAGCTTAGGCAGGCAGTTGAACACTGAAGCTTTCTTT. It encodes CASSLGRQLNTEAFF. The full variable domain, with the rest looked up from reference TRBV7-2 and TRBJ1-1, is GAGVSQSPSNKVTEKGKDVELRCDPISGHTALYWYRQSLGQGLEFLIYFQGNSAPDKSGLPSDRFSAERTGGSVSTLTIQRTQQEDSAVYLCASSLGRQLNTEAFFGQGTRLTVV.

This clone was observed at least ten times. The chain is built from TRBV7-2 and TRBJ1-1, with TRBD1 matching 9 bases. Germline V gene data show CDR1 as SGHTA and CDR2 as FQGNSA. CDR3 size: 15 residues. The V and J ends lost 6 bases and 9 bases, in that order; junction bases with no gene match: 14. CDR3 loop: CASSEQGAITPQAFF. The CDR3 DNA sequence: TGTGCCAGCAGTGAACAGGGGGCGATTACTCCCCAAGCTTTCTTT. The variable domain in full, completed from reference TRBV7-2 and TRBJ1-1, reads GAGVSQSPSNKVTEKGKDVELRCDPISGHTALYWYRQSLGQGLEFLIYFQGNSAPDKSGLPSDRFSAERTGGSVSTLTIQRTQQEDSAVYLCASSEQGAITPQAFFGQGTRLTVV.

This clone was seen many times. The chain employs TRBV30 and TRBJ1-3; tentatively, D is TRBD1 (6 bases). V gave up 0 bases and J gave up 4 bases, with 10 bases separating them. Per the germline V gene, CDR1 is GTSNPN and CDR2 is SVGIG (reference sequence). The CDR3 is made up of 14 amino acids. DNA for the CDR3: TGTGCCTGGAGTGTGGGGGGGCCAGGAAACACCATATATTTT. This translates into CAWSVGGPGNTIYF.

V is TRBV13 and J is TRBJ2-5, with 7 positions matching TRBD2. The J call may be incorrect, as the DNA end agrees better with TRBJ2-7. Germline V gene sequence: CDR1 PRHDT, CDR2 FYEKMQ (reference sequence). The CDR3 runs to 15 residues. DNA of the CDR3: TGTGCCAGCAGCTTGGGGGGGGTCGGATCCTACGAGCAGTACTTC. Its translation is CASSLGGVGSYEQYF.

This clone showed up many times. Only one base separates this from a far larger clonotype, so it likely reflects a read error. The chain combines TRBV5-6 with TRBJ1-3; a weak D match, TRBD1 (5 bases). The CDR3 spans 15 residues. Per the germline V gene, CDR1 is SGHDT and CDR2 is YYEEEE. V was clipped by 4 bases and J by 2 bases, with 13 bases between them. The CDR3 spells CASSQGGFAGNTIYF. CDR3 DNA: TGTGCCAGCAGCCAGGGAGGGTTTGCTGGAAACACCATATATTTT.

This clone was recorded at least ten times. The chain joins TRBV19 to TRBJ2-6; no definite D call. CDR1 and CDR2 (germline): LNHDA, SQIVND (reference sequence). The CDR3 has 13 residues. Trimming cost V 7 bases and J 4 bases, with 8 bases left between them. CDR3 sequence reads: CASTLRGANVLTF. In DNA, the CDR3 is TGTGCCAGTACCCTCAGAGGGGCCAACGTCCTGACTTTC.

This chain uses TRBV6-5 with TRBJ2-4, with D maybe TRBD2 (5 bases). There are 15 residues in the CDR3. Trimming shortened V by 2 bases and J by 8 bases, and 16 bases separated the two germline ends. Per germline, CDR1 MNHEY and CDR2 SVGAGI. This CDR3 is CASSYGGPRSHIQYF. The CDR3 coding sequence is TGTGCCAGCAGTTACGGAGGCCCGCGGAGCCACATTCAGTACTTC.

This clone was detected many times. The rearrangement links TRBV5-1 to TRBJ2-7; D is ambiguous. V was trimmed by 6 bases and J by 2 bases, leaving 9 bases between them. The CDR3 runs to 12 residues. Germline CDR1 reads SGHRS; CDR2 reads YFSETQ. The CDR3 bases are TGCGCCAGCACTAACCAGGCCTACGAGCAGTACTTC. Residues: CASTNQAYEQYF.

This clone was seen repeatedly, ten times or more. The rearrangement uses TRBV11-2 and TRBJ2-2; TRBD1 matches 9 bases. CDR1 and CDR2 from the germline V gene are SGHAT and FQNNGV. The V segment lost 5 bases and the J segment 5 bases; nucleotides outside the gene matches: 3. The CDR3 is 14 residues long. CDR3 in amino acids: CASSQGQGTGELFF. The CDR3 nucleotides read TGTGCCAGCAGCCAGGGACAGGGAACCGGGGAGCTGTTTTTT.

By sample fraction, this clone is medium-sized. The V gene is TRBV6-6, the J gene TRBJ1-1, with a tentative D call TRBD1 (5 bases). The CDR3 totals 12 residues. Trimming removed 5 bases from V and 7 bases from J, with 11 bases in between. Germline CDR1 MNHNY, CDR2 SVGAGI (reference sequence). Written as DNA, the CDR3 is TGTGCCAGCAGTCCCTCGGGGGTTGAAGCTTTCTTT. Residues: CASSPSGVEAFF.

This clone came up many times. The chain joins TRBV28 to TRBJ1-2; D is undetermined. Trimming took off 3 bases at V and 0 bases at J, with 14 bases between the two ends. The CDR3 extends over 16 amino acids. Germline assignment: CDR1 MDHEN and CDR2 SYDVKM. The CDR3 DNA reads TGTGCCAGCAGTTTGACAAGAAACAACCCTAACTATGGCTACACCTTC. Protein sequence: CASSLTRNNPNYGYTF.

This clone was counted ten times or more. This chain links TRBV7-2 with TRBJ1-3; no definite D call. Germline-derived CDR1 and CDR2 are SGHTA and FQGNSA. The CDR3 spans 15 residues. Trimming pared 3 bases from V and 0 bases from J, leaving 9 bases between. CDR3 region: CASSLDTGSGNTIYF. The CDR3 coding sequence is TGTGCCAGCAGCTTGGATACGGGCTCTGGAAACACCATATATTTT.

This clone was detected ten times or more. The chain combines TRBV7-9 with TRBJ2-1, with TRBD2 matching over 8 bases. Trimming took 3 bases from V and 10 from J; bases not matched to a gene: 8. This CDR3 has 14 amino acids. Germline V gene data show CDR1 as SEHNR and CDR2 as FQNEAQ (reference sequence). The CDR3 region is CASSFRGGLEEQFF. CDR3 in DNA: TGTGCCAGCAGCTTCCGGGGGGGCCTGGAGGAGCAGTTCTTC.

This clone was detected ten times or more. The genes are TRBV11-2 and TRBJ1-2; TRBD1 agrees at 7 bases. The CDR3 loop spans 15 amino acids. J lost 4 bases, V lost 5 bases, and 10 bases had no gene match. Germline V gene data show CDR1 as SGHAT and CDR2 as FQNNGV. CDR3 bases: TGTGCCAGCAGCCCCCACACGGGGACAGTCTATGGCTACACCTTC. This encodes CASSPHTGTVYGYTF.

In this sample, this clone is large (0.1 to 1%). This CDR3 is also generated by other DNA sequences in the sample. The gene calls are TRBV19 and TRBJ2-1, with 13 bases aligning to TRBD2. Germline CDR1 LNHDA, CDR2 SQIVND (reference sequence). V dropped 8 bases and J dropped 4; count of bases not matched to a gene: 5. CDR3 length equals 15 residues. Here the CDR3 DNA reads TGTGCCAGTCGGACTAGCGGGGGTAGATACAATGAGCAGTTCTTC. It translates to CASRTSGGRYNEQFF.